The 23 T cell receptor beta chains below were found in one sample sequenced in a study of T cell responses to AZD1222 COVID-19 vaccine (dated by TCRdb to the early 2020s). To prepare the library, the immunoSEQ multiplex PCR assay was applied. The clones in this table, taken by TCRdb from immuneACCESS, are in-frame only. Not every clone is retained; where verified, under half of the shortfall comes from an unresolved V gene, and the cause of the rest is unknown. This sample holds about 130,000 clones; around 90% were observed only once. Clones ranked in the top ten supply 1.5% to 2% of the sample. Interpreted using the paper, the time point label stands for: baseline before first vaccination. Sequences were derived from peripheral blood, sampled on day 0 of AZD1222 vaccination. All receptors come from an adult in good health.

This chain links TRBV6-5 with TRBJ2-2; D is undetermined. Germline CDR1 MNHEY, CDR2 SVGAGI. There are 13 residues in the CDR3. V gave up 10 bases and J gave up 0 bases, with 9 bases separating them. CDR3 sequence reads: CATRFANTGELFF. CDR3 DNA sequence: TGTGCCACCAGGTTCGCGAACACCGGGGAGCTGTTTTTT.

This chain uses TRBV5-5 with TRBJ1-2; D is perhaps TRBD1 (5 bases). CDR3 length: 13 residues. Germline CDR1 and CDR2: SGHKS and YYEKEE (reference sequence). V gave up 0 bases and J gave up 2 bases, with 5 bases separating them. This CDR3 is CASSLAGNYGYTF. CDR3 nucleotide sequence: TGTGCCAGCAGCTTGGCAGGGAACTATGGCTACACCTTC.

The rearrangement uses TRBV11-2 and TRBJ2-1, with 12 bases lining up with TRBD2. This CDR3 is 17 amino acids long. V trimming: 5 bases; J trimming: 14 bases; junction bases outside the gene matches: 19. In germline, CDR1 is SGHAT, CDR2 FQNNGV. Written as DNA, the CDR3 is TGTGCCAGCAGCACGGGGGTCGGGGGACTAGCGGGCCACCGGGAGTTCTTC. This encodes CASSTGVGGLAGHREFF. The full variable domain, its missing parts supplied by reference TRBV11-2 and TRBJ2-1, is EAGVAQSPRYKIIEKRQSVAFWCNPISGHATLYWYQQILGQGPKLLIQFQNNGVVDDSQLPKDRFSAERLKGVDSTLKIQPAKLEDSAVYLCASSTGVGGLAGHREFFGPGTRLTVL.

This clone was seen once. The chain uses TRBV10-1 and TRBJ1-1; D ambiguous. Trimming took off 0 bases at V and 6 bases at J, with 8 bases between the two ends. This CDR3 region has 13 residues. Germline CDR1 WNHNN, CDR2 SYGVQD (reference sequence). In nucleotides, the CDR3 is TGCGCCAGCAGTGAGTCGTATTCTCCTGAAGCTTTCTTT. It codes for CASSESYSPEAFF.

The chain combines TRBV30 with TRBJ2-5; TRBD1 is a possible D gene (6 bases). Deletions cut 0 bases from V and 5 bases from J, with 10 bases between. Germline-derived CDR1 and CDR2 are GTSNPN and SVGIG (reference sequence). CDR3 length: 13 amino acids. Here the CDR3 reads CAWSVQGWETQYF. The CDR3 nucleotides are TGTGCCTGGAGTGTACAGGGCTGGGAGACCCAGTACTTC. Full variable domain (remainder filled in from reference TRBV30 and TRBJ2-5): SQTIHQWPATLVQPVGSPLSLECTVEGTSNPNLYWYRQAAGRGLQLLFYSVGIGQISSEVPQNLSASRPQDRQFILSSKKLLLSDSGFYLCAWSVQGWETQYFGPGTRLLVL.

The rearrangement links TRBV16 to TRBJ2-7; 7 positions agree with TRBD1. Trimming took 2 bases from V and 0 from J; bases not matched to a gene: 1. The CDR3 runs to 14 residues. Germline CDR1 KGHSY, CDR2 FQNENV. In DNA form, the CDR3 reads TGTGCCAGCAGCCAAGGGACAGTCTCCTACGAGCAGTACTTC. Protein: CASSQGTVSYEQYF.

V and J are TRBV2 and TRBJ2-5; D gene unclear. The germline V gene has CDR1 SNHLY and CDR2 FYNNEI. The CDR3 extends over 11 amino acids. Trimming cost V 1 base and J 4 bases, with 1 base left between them. CDR3 amino acids: CASSEGETQYF. The CDR3, as DNA: TGTGCCAGCAGTGAAGGAGAGACCCAGTACTTC.

The rearrangement links TRBV25-1 to TRBJ1-4, with a weak D call TRBD1 (5 bases). Germline-derived CDR1 and CDR2 are MGHDK and SYGVNS. There are 14 residues in the CDR3. Trimming pared 4 bases from V and 3 bases from J, leaving 9 bases between. CDR3 sequence reads: CASSGGRANEKLFF. CDR3 bases: TGTGCCAGCAGTGGGGGCAGGGCTAATGAAAAACTGTTTTTT.

The chain couples TRBV18 to TRBJ2-7; tentative D call: TRBD1 (5 bases). Germline loops: CDR1 KGHSH, CDR2 LQKENI. Trimming took 0 bases from V and 4 from J, leaving 10 bases between them. This CDR3 region has 14 residues. The CDR3 here is CASSPPRTRYEQYF. The CDR3 region has the DNA TGTGCCAGCTCACCACCTCGGACACGTTACGAGCAGTACTTC.

The chain links TRBV4-3 to TRBJ1-1; tentative D call: TRBD1 (5 bases). The V gene lost 1 base and the J gene lost 2 bases, with 14 bases spanning the gap. The CDR3 loop spans 16 amino acids. CDR1 LGHNA and CDR2 YSLEER come from the germline V gene. This CDR3 is CASSQGVGVDNTEAFF. CDR3 DNA: TGCGCCAGCAGCCAAGGGGTGGGGGTTGATAACACTGAAGCTTTCTTT.

The genes are TRBV9 and TRBJ1-1; 12 nucleotides agree with TRBD1. Germline V lookup: CDR1 SGDLS, CDR2 YYNGEE. The trim removed 3 bases at V and 3 bases at J, leaving 9 bases unmatched. This CDR3 region has 17 residues. The CDR3 DNA reads TGTGCCAGCAGCGCGATAGGGACAGGGGGCACCGACACTGAAGCTTTCTTT. Amino acid sequence: CASSAIGTGGTDTEAFF.

The chain couples TRBV11-2 to TRBJ2-3; D possibly corresponds to TRBD1 (6 bases). The germline V and J ends were trimmed by 4 bases and 1 base, with 12 bases remaining between them. Germline CDR1 reads SGHAT; CDR2 reads FQNNGV. This CDR3 has 15 amino acids. The CDR3 region has the DNA TGTGCCAGCAGCTGGGGGCTGGGACGCACAGATACGCAGTATTTT. Translating it yields CASSWGLGRTDTQYF. The full variable domain, completed using reference TRBV11-2 and TRBJ2-3, is EAGVAQSPRYKIIEKRQSVAFWCNPISGHATLYWYQQILGQGPKLLIQFQNNGVVDDSQLPKDRFSAERLKGVDSTLKIQPAKLEDSAVYLCASSWGLGRTDTQYFGPGTRLTVL.

The chain has TRBV19 and TRBJ1-4, with D maybe TRBD1 (5 bases). Germline CDR1 and CDR2: LNHDA and SQIVND (reference sequence). The CDR3 extends over 14 amino acids. Trimming removed 6 bases at V and 6 bases at J, with 14 bases between. In DNA, the CDR3 is TGTGCCAGTAGCCAGCGGGGCCGGGATGAAAAACTGTTTTTT. Residues: CASSQRGRDEKLFF.

This sequence joins TRBV28 and TRBJ1-5; D gene uncertain. The germline V gene has CDR1 MDHEN and CDR2 SYDVKM. The CDR3 loop spans 15 amino acids. V lost 3 bases, J lost 1 base, and 10 bases lay in between. The CDR3 DNA reads TGTGCCAGCAGTTTCGTAGGGCGGAGCAATCAGCCCCAGCATTTT. Its translation is CASSFVGRSNQPQHF. The whole variable domain, filled in from reference TRBV28 and TRBJ1-5, reads DVKVTQSSRYLVKRTGEKVFLECVQDMDHENMFWYRQDPGLGLRLIYFSYDVKMKEKGDIPEGYSVSREKKERFSLILESASTNQTSMYLCASSFVGRSNQPQHFGDGTRLSIL.

This clone occurred many times. The genes are TRBV3-1 (or the pseudogene TRBV3-2) and TRBJ2-7; 9 nucleotides align to TRBD1. CDR1 LGHDT and CDR2 YNNKEL come from the germline V gene (reference sequence). Trimming removed 5 bases from V and 2 bases from J; junction bases left unmatched: 7. This CDR3 spans 15 amino acids. CDR3 DNA: TGTGCCAGCAGCTTAAGGGGGACAGGGACCTACGAGCAGTACTTC. It codes for CASSLRGTGTYEQYF.

J is TRBJ2-7 and V is TRBV19; D is possibly TRBD1 (7 bases). V was shortened by 4 bases and J by 4 bases, with 14 bases between the two germline ends. The CDR3 is 14 residues long. Per the germline V gene, CDR1 is LNHDA and CDR2 is SQIVND (reference sequence). CDR3 protein: CASSRGDSGYEQYF. CDR3 DNA sequence: TGTGCCAGTAGTAGAGGGGACAGCGGGTACGAGCAGTACTTC.

V usage is TRBV30 and J usage is TRBJ1-5; D is possibly TRBD1 (5 bases). Trimming took off 0 bases at V and 9 bases at J, with 6 bases between the two ends. The germline CDR1 and CDR2 sequences are GTSNPN and SVGIG (reference sequence). The CDR3 extends over 11 amino acids. CDR3 DNA sequence: TGTGCCTGGAGTGTAAGGGGGCCCCAGCATTTT. This codes for CAWSVRGPQHF.

V is TRBV18 and J is TRBJ1-1; 8 nucleotides align to TRBD1. J gave up 1 base and V 3 bases, and 10 bases lay outside the gene matches. In germline, CDR1 is KGHSH, CDR2 LQKENI. This CDR3 spans 17 amino acids. CDR3: CASSPTQGVRGNTEAFF. In nucleotides, the CDR3 is TGTGCCAGCTCACCCACACAGGGGGTCAGGGGGAACACTGAAGCTTTCTTT.

J is TRBJ1-5 and V is TRBV5-1; D not certain. The CDR3 contains 16 residues. Trimming left V 5 bases short and J 1 base short, with 16 bases between. Germline CDR1 is SGHRS and CDR2 is YFSETQ. In DNA form, the CDR3 reads TGCGCCAGCAGACCTACCGCTGGGGTAAGCAATCAGCCCCAGCATTTT. Amino acid sequence: CASRPTAGVSNQPQHF.

The table lists this clone with a count of one. The chain combines TRBV27 with TRBJ2-3; D might be TRBD2 (6 bases). The germline V gene has CDR1 MNHEY and CDR2 SMNVEV (reference sequence). V lost 8 bases to trimming and J lost 4 bases, with 13 bases between them. The CDR3 covers 13 residues. The CDR3 reads CASAAGIPDTQYF. CDR3 DNA sequence: TGTGCCAGCGCGGCGGGGATTCCAGATACGCAGTATTTT.

The chain uses TRBV19 and TRBJ1-4; 8 positions agree with TRBD1. After removal of 5 bases from V and 8 bases from J, the junction contained 7 bases not matched to a gene. CDR3 length equals 14 residues. CDR1 and CDR2 (germline): LNHDA, SQIVND (reference sequence). In DNA, the CDR3 is TGTGCCAGTAGTCCCAGACAGGGGCAGGAAAAACTGTTTTTT. As protein: CASSPRQGQEKLFF.

This chain links TRBV7-9 with TRBJ1-5, with TRBD1 matching 7 bases. Per the germline V gene, CDR1 is SEHNR and CDR2 is FQNEAQ (reference sequence). The CDR3 loop spans 12 amino acids. With V trimmed by 5 bases and J by 7 bases, 2 bases remained unmatched. The CDR3 DNA reads as TGTGCCAGCAGCGGGACAGCCCAGCCCCAGCATTTT. This encodes CASSGTAQPQHF.

The V and J genes are TRBV2 and TRBJ1-2; D is unclear. The CDR3 runs 14 residues. Germline V gene data show CDR1 as SNHLY and CDR2 as FYNNEI. V was shortened by 6 bases and J by 0 bases, with 11 bases between the two germline ends. This chain's CDR3 is CASSSGRSNYGYTF. For the CDR3, the DNA is TGTGCCAGCAGCAGCGGCCGTTCTAACTATGGCTACACCTTC.